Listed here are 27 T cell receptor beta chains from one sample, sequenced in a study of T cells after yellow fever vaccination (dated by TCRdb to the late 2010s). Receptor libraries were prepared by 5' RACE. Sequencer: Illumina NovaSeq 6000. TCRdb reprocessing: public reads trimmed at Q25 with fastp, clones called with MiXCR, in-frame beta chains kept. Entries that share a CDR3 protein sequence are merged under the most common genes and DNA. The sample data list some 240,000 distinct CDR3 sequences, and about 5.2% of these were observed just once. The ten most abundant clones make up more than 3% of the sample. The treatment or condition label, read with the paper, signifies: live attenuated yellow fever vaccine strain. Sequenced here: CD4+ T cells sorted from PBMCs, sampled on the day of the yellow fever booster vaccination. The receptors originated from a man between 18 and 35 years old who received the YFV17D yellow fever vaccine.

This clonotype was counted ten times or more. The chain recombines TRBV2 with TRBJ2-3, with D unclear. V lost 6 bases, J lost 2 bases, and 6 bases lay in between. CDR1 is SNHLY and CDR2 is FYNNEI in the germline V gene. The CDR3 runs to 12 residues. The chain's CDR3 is CASRPLTDTQYF. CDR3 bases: TGTGCCAGCAGGCCCCTCACAGATACGCAGTATTTT.

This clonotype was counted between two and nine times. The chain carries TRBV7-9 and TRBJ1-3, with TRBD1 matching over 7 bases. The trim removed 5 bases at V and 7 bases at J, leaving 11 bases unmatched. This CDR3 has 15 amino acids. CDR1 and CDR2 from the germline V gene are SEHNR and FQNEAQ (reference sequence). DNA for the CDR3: TGTGCCAGCAGCCGCCCCGGGACAGCCGGGAACACCATATATTTT. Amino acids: CASSRPGTAGNTIYF.

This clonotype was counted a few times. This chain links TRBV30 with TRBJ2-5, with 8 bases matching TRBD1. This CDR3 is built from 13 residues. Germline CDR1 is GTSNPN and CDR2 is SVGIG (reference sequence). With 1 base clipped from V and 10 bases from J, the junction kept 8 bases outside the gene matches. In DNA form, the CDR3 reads TGTGCCTGGAGTGCCCGGACAGGGAGTAGCCAGTACTTC. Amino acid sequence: CAWSARTGSSQYF.

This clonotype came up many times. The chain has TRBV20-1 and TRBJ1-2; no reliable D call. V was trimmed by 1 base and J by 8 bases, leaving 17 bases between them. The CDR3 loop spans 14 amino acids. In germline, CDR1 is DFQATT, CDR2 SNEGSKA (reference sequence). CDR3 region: CSARAPNGEGGYTF. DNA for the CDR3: TGCAGTGCTAGAGCCCCCAACGGGGAAGGCGGCTACACCTTC.

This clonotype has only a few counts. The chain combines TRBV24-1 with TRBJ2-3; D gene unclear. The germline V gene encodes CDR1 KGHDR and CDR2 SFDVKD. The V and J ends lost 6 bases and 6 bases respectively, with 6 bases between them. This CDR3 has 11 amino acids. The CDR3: CATSYLDTQYF. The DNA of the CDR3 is TGTGCCACCAGTTATCTGGATACGCAGTATTTT.

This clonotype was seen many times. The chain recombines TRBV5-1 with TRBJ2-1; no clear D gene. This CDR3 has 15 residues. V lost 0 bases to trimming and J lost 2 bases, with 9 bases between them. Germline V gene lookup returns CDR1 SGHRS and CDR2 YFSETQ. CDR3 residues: CASSLGLAAYNEQFF. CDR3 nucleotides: TGCGCCAGCAGCTTGGGATTGGCGGCCTACAATGAGCAGTTCTTC.

The CDR3 loop is CASSRQTGWNSNYGYTF. The CDR3 DNA follows: TGTGCCAGCTCACGACAGACAGGGTGGAACTCAAACTATGGCTACACCTTC. This chain uses TRBV18 with TRBJ1-2; 7 nucleotides match TRBD1. Germline lookup yields CDR1 KGHSH and CDR2 LQKENI. V shed 4 bases and J 2 bases; nucleotides not matched to a gene: 13. The CDR3 runs 17 residues.

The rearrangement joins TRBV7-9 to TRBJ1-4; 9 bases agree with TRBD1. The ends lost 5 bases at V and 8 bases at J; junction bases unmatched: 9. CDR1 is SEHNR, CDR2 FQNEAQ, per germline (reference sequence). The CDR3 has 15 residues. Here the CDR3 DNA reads TGTGCCAGCAGCCTGCAGGGACAGGGCCCGGAAAAACTGTTTTTT. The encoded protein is CASSLQGQGPEKLFF.

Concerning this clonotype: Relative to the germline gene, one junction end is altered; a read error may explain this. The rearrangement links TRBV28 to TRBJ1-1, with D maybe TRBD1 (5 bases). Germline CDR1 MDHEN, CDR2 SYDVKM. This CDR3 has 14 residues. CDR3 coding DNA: TGTGCCAGCAACATAATCGGCCCTGGGGCAGGGTTTTACTTT. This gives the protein CASNIIGPGAGFYF. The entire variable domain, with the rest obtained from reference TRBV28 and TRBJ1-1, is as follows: DVKVTQSSRYLVKRTGEKVFLECVQDMDHENMFWYRQDPGLGLRLIYFSYDVKMKEKGDIPEGYSVSREKKERFSLILESASTNQTSMYLCASNIIGPGAGFYFGQGTRLTVV.

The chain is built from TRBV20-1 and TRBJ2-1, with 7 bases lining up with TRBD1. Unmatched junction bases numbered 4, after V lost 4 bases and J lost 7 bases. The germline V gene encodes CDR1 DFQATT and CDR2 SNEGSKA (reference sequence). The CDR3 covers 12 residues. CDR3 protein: CSATTGWNEQFF. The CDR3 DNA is TGCAGTGCTACGACAGGGTGGAATGAGCAGTTCTTC.

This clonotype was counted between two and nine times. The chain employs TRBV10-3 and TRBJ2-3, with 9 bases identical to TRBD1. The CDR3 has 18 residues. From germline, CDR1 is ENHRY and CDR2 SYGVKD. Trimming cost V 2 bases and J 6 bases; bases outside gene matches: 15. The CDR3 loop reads CAISEPGQGILQSDTQYF. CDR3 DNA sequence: TGTGCCATCAGTGAGCCGGGACAGGGTATTCTACAGTCGGATACGCAGTATTTT.

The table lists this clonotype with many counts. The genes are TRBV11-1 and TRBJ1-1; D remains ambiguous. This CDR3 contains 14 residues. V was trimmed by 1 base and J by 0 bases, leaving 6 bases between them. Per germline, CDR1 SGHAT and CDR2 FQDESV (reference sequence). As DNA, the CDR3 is TGTGCCAGCAGCTTAGATGGGGTGAACACTGAAGCTTTCTTT. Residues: CASSLDGVNTEAFF.

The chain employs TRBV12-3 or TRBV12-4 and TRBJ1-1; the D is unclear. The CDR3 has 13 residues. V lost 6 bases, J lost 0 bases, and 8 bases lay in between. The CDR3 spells CASRGGMNTEAFF. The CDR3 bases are TGTGCCAGCAGAGGCGGGATGAACACTGAAGCTTTCTTT.

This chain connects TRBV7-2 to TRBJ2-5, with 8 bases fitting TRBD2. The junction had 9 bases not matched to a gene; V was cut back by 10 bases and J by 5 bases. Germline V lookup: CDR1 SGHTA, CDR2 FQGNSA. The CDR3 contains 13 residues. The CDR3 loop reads CAIGGGGVETQYF. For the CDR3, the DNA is TGTGCCATCGGGGGGGGAGGAGTGGAGACCCAGTACTTC.

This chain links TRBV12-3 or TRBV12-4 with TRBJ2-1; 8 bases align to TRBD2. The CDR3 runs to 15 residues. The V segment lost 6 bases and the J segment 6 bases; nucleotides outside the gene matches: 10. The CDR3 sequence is CASRSPGGRSNEQFF. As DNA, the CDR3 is TGTGCCAGCAGAAGCCCGGGGGGGCGGAGCAATGAGCAGTTCTTC.

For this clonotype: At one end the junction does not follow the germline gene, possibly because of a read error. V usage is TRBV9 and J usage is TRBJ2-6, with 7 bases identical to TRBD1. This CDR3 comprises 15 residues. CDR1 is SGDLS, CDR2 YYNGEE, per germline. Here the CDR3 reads CASSGQGPGANVLTF. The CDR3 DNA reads TGTGCCAGCAGCGGACAGGGTCCTGGGGCCAACGTCCTTACTTTC.

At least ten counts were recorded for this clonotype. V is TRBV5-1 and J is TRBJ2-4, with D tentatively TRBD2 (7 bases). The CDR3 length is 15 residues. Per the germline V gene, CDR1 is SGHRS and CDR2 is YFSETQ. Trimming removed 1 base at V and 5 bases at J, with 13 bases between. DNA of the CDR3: TGCGCCAGCAGCTTGATGGGGGGGGCCGAAAACATTCAGTACTTC. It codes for CASSLMGGAENIQYF.

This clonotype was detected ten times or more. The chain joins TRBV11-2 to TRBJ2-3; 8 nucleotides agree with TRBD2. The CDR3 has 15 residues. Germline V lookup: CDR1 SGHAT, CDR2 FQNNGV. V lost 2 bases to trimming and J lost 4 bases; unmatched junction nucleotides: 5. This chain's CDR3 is CASSLLGGAADTQYF. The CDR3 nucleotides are TGTGCCAGCAGCTTACTCGGGGGGGCGGCAGATACGCAGTATTTT.

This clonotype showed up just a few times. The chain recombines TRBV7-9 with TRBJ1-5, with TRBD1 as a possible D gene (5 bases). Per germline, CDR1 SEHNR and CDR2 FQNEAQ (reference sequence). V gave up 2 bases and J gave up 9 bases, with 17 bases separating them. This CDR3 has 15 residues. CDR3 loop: CASSLSGTRGGPQHF. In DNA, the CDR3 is TGTGCCAGCAGCTTATCGGGGACCCGGGGCGGGCCCCAGCATTTT.

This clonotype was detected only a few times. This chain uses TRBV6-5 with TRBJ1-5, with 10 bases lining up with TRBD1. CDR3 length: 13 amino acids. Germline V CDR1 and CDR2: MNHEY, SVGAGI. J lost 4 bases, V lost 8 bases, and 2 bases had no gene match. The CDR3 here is CASRTGGNQPQHF. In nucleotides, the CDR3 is TGTGCCAGCCGGACAGGGGGAAATCAGCCCCAGCATTTT.

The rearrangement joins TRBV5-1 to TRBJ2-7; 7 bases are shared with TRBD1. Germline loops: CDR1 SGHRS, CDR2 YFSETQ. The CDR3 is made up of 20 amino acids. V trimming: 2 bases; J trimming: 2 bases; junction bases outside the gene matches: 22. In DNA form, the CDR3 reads TGCGCCAGCAGCTTCTTCGTAAGACAGGGCCCTACCTCCACTCCCTACGAGCAGTACGTC. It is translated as CASSFFVRQGPTSTPYEQYV.

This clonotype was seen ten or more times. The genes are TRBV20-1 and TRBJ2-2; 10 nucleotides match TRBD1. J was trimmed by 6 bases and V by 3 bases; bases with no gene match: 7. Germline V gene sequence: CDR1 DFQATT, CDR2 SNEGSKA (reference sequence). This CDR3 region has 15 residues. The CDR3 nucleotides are TGCAGTGCTAGCAGGGACAGGGGAGTCCCCGGGGAGCTGTTTTTT. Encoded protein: CSASRDRGVPGELFF.

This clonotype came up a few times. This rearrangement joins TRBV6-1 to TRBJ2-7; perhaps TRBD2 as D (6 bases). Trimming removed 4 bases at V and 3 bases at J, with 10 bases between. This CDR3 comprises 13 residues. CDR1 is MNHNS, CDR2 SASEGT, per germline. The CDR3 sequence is CASSAKGLYEQYV. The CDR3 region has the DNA TGTGCCAGCAGTGCTAAGGGACTCTACGAGCAGTACGTC.

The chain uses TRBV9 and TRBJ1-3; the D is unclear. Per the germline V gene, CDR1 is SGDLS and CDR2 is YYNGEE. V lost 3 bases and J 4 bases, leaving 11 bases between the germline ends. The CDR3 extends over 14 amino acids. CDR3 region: CASSANRRGNTIYF. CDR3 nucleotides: TGTGCCAGCAGCGCTAACCGCCGAGGAAACACCATATATTTT.

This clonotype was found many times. The CDR3 reads CASIRGDGSYEQYF. CDR3 nucleotide sequence: TGTGCCAGCATCAGAGGTGACGGAAGCTACGAGCAGTACTTC. This chain joins TRBV7-9 and TRBJ2-7; D is undetermined. This CDR3 has 14 amino acids. V was shortened by 7 bases and J by 3 bases, with 16 bases between the two germline ends. Germline CDR1 and CDR2: SEHNR and FQNEAQ (reference sequence). Supplemented by reference TRBV7-9 and TRBJ2-7, the full variable domain reads DTGVSQNPRHKITKRGQNVTFRCDPISEHNRLYWYRQTLGQGPEFLTYFQNEAQLEKSRLLSDRFSAERPKGSFSTLEIQRTEQGDSAMYLCASIRGDGSYEQYFGPGTRLTVT.

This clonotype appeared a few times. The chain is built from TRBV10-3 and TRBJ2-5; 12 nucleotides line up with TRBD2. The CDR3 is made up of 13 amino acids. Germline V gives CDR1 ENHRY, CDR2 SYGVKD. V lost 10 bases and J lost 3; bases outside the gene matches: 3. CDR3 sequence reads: CATGLAGKETQYF. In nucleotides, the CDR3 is TGTGCCACAGGACTAGCGGGGAAAGAGACCCAGTACTTC.

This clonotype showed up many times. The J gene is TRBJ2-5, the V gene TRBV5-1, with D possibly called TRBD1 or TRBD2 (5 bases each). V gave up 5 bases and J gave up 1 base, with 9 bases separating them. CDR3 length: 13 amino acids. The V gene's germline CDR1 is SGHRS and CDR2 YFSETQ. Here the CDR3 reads CASSSGAQETQYF. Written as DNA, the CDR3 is TGCGCCAGCAGTTCCGGGGCCCAAGAGACCCAGTACTTC.